This T cell receptor (beta chain) appears in the sequencing data of a study of OX40 agonist ivuxolimab in advanced cancers. Study summary: Patients were roughly 83% male with ages roughly 20 to 80, mean 60.

The repertoire was sequenced with immunoSEQ multiplex PCR; TCRdb's copy has only in-frame clones and lacks some. The repertoire holds 69,000 or so clones, with more than 70% as singletons. Study-level findings and limits: Expanded clones belonging to CD8+ T cells outnumbered, on average, those of CD4+. Undetermined was the antigen specificity of the expanded peripheral T cells.

The timepoints at which blood was sampled were baseline, cycle 4 day 1, and cycle 7 day 1. In the case of this clone: Its target is unknown.

The CDR3 is 13 amino acids. Losses at the gene ends were 3 bases for V and 4 bases for J; bases not matched to a gene: 1. From germline, CDR1 is SGHRS and CDR2 YFSETQ. This receptor was obtained from an adult with an advanced solid tumor such as melanoma, head and neck, liver or kidney cancer. This material consisted of CD4+ or CD8+ T cells sorted from blood, taken in a trial of the OX40 agonist ivuxolimab. The chain uses TRBV5-1 and TRBJ2-3; 8 bases are a match to TRBD1. CDR3 residues: CASSSGGPDTQYF. CDR3 nucleotide sequence: TGCGCCAGCAGCTCAGGGGGCCCAGATACGCAGTATTTT.